The following is a T cell receptor beta chain sequence with its context. The CDR3 spans 15 residues. V was cut by 3 bases and J by 0 bases, with 8 bases left in between. The germline CDR1 and CDR2 sequences are LNHDA and SQIVND (reference sequence). These data are taken from a study of technical replicates of blood from several donors. TCRdb's table, derived via immunoSEQ multiplex PCR, lists solely in-frame clones and lacks some. This sample has 45,000 to 65,000 clones, with 94% found just once. The sequenced sample consisted of T cells isolated from PBMCs. The V call is TRBV19, the J call TRBJ1-4; TRBD1 might be the D (5 bases). This sequence originates from a human donor in good health. The CDR3 region is CASSMQGATNEKLFF. The DNA for the CDR3 is TGTGCCAGTAGTATGCAGGGCGCAACTAATGAAAAACTGTTTTTT.